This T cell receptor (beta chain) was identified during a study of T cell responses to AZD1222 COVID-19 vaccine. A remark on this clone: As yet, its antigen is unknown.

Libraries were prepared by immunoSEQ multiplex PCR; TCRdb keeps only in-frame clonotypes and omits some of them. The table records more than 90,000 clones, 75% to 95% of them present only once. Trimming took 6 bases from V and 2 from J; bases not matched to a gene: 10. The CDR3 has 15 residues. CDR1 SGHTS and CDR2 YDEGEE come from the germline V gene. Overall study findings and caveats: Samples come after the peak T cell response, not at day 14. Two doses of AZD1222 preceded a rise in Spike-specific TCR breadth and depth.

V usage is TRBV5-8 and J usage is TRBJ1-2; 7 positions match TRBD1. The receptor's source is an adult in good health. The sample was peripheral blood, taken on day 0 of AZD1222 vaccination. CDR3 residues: CASNPIRQGNYGYTF. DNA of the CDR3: TGTGCCAGCAACCCGATACGACAGGGCAACTATGGCTACACCTTC.